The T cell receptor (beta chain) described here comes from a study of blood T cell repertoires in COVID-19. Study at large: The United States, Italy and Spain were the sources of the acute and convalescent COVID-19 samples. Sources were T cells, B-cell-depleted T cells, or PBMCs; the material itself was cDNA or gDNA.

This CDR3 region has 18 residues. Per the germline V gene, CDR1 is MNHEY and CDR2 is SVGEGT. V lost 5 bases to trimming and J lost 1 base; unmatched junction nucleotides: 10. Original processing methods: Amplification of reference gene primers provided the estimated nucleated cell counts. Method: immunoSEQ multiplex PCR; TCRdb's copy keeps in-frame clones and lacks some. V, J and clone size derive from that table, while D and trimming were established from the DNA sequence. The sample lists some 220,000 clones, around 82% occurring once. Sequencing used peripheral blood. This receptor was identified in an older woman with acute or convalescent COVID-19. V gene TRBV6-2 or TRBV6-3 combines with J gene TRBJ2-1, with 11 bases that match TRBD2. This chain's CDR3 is CASSLRGSGGGSYNEQFF. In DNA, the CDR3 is TGTGCCAGCAGTCTCCGAGGTAGCGGGGGGGGATCCTACAATGAGCAGTTCTTC.